These 5 T cell receptor beta chains share one sample of origin, sequenced in a study of blood T cell repertoires in COVID-19. Clones were sequenced by immunoSEQ multiplex PCR, and TCRdb holds only the in-frame ones, with some missing. The sample has some 230,000 clones, about 86% seen once. Sample: peripheral blood. All receptors derive from a woman between 50 and 59 years old with COVID-19, enrolled during active disease.

The chain recombines TRBV28 with TRBJ2-2, with no clear D. CDR1 is MDHEN, CDR2 SYDVKM, per germline. V was cut by 10 bases and J by 5 bases, with 14 bases left in between. This CDR3 is built from 13 residues. The CDR3 spells CATHTPPTGELFF. As DNA, the CDR3 is TGTGCCACACACACACCCCCGACCGGGGAGCTGTTTTTT.

The chain uses TRBV5-1 and TRBJ2-1; 12 nucleotides line up with TRBD2. This CDR3 comprises 15 residues. CDR1 SGHRS and CDR2 YFSETQ come from the germline V gene. The trim removed 4 bases at V and 6 bases at J, leaving 5 bases unmatched. The CDR3 nucleotides read TGCGCCAGCAGCGAGGGGACTAGCGGGTTCAATGAGCAGTTCTTC. The encoded protein is CASSEGTSGFNEQFF.

This chain joins TRBV19 and TRBJ2-1; 10 bases are shared with TRBD2. Germline V gives CDR1 LNHDA, CDR2 SQIVND (reference sequence). The V gene end was trimmed by 2 bases and the J gene end by 5 bases; junction bases not matched to a gene: 3. The CDR3 runs 15 residues. In DNA, the CDR3 is TGTGCCAGTAGTATATTAGCGGGGGGTGACAATGAGCAGTTCTTC. Protein product: CASSILAGGDNEQFF. Looking up the rest from reference TRBV19 and TRBJ2-1 gives the full variable domain: DGGITQSPKYLFRKEGQNVTLSCEQNLNHDAMYWYRQDPGQGLRLIYYSQIVNDFQKGDIAEGYSVSREKKESFPLTVTSAQKNPTAFYLCASSILAGGDNEQFFGPGTRLTVL.

The CDR3 coding sequence is TGTGCTAGTGGTGGTTTGCGGCAGCCCCAGCATTTT. It is translated as CASGGLRQPQHF. V is TRBV12-5 and J is TRBJ1-5; D remains unclear. V was pared by 5 bases and J by 7 bases, with 9 bases between. CDR3 length: 12 residues. Germline-derived CDR1 and CDR2 are LGHNT and FRNRAP.

The chain couples TRBV19 to TRBJ1-1; tentatively, D is TRBD1 (6 bases). The CDR3 loop spans 14 amino acids. From germline, CDR1 is LNHDA and CDR2 SQIVND (reference sequence). V gave up 3 bases and J gave up 3 bases, with 11 bases separating them. CDR3 loop: CASSMLGQYTEAFF. The CDR3 bases are TGTGCCAGTAGTATGCTCGGACAGTACACTGAAGCTTTCTTT.